These 23 T cell receptor beta chains share one sample of origin, sequenced in a study of blood T cell repertoires in COVID-19. The assay was immunoSEQ multiplex PCR, and TCRdb's table has in-frame clones only and misses some. Here the sample spans about 130,000 clones, roughly 69% being singletons. Sequenced material: peripheral blood. Receptors originate from a woman in her 70s with acute or convalescent COVID-19.

The chain combines TRBV6-6 with TRBJ2-2; TRBD2 might be the D (6 bases). Germline values: CDR1 MNHNY, CDR2 SVGAGI (reference sequence). The CDR3 runs to 17 residues. Trimming shortened V by 5 bases and J by 0 bases, and 16 bases separated the two germline ends. The CDR3, as DNA: TGTGCCAGCAGTCCACACGGTGGCGGGGCGAACACCGGGGAGCTGTTTTTT. Translating it yields CASSPHGGGANTGELFF.

The chain carries TRBV28 and TRBJ1-2, with 9 positions matching TRBD1. Germline V CDR1 and CDR2: MDHEN, SYDVKM. J gave up 5 bases and V 8 bases, and 15 bases lay outside the gene matches. CDR3 length: 16 residues. The CDR3: CASYLGQGEGLYGYTF. CDR3 DNA: TGTGCCAGCTACCTGGGACAGGGAGAGGGACTTTATGGCTACACCTTC.

This chain connects TRBV2 to TRBJ1-5; 7 bases align to TRBD1. Unmatched junction bases numbered 4, after V lost 0 bases and J lost 2 bases. This CDR3 has 16 amino acids. Germline values: CDR1 SNHLY, CDR2 FYNNEI. CDR3 nucleotide sequence: TGTGCCAGCAGTGAAGCACGAGGACAGGGCAATCAGCCCCAGCATTTT. Protein sequence: CASSEARGQGNQPQHF.

The V call is TRBV5-4, the J call TRBJ1-1; D remains ambiguous. The V end was cut by 2 bases, the J end by 8 bases, with 10 bases between. Germline V lookup: CDR1 SGHNT, CDR2 YYREEE (reference sequence). This CDR3 is built from 12 residues. DNA for the CDR3: TGTGCCAGCAGCTTTGGGCGCAGGGAAGCTTTCTTT. This codes for CASSFGRREAFF.

This clone has only a few counts. The rearrangement joins TRBV18 to TRBJ2-7; TRBD1 agrees at 9 bases. Germline trimming cut 4 bases from V and 3 bases from J; bases unmatched to any gene: 4. Germline V gene sequence: CDR1 KGHSH, CDR2 LQKENI. This CDR3 has 14 amino acids. The CDR3 here is CASSRDRDLYEQYF. Here the CDR3 DNA reads TGTGCCAGCTCACGGGACAGGGACCTCTACGAGCAGTACTTC.

The chain uses TRBV6-5 and TRBJ1-2; TRBD1 is a possible D gene (5 bases). The CDR3 length is 13 residues. V lost 8 bases to trimming and J lost 4 bases, with 14 bases between them. Germline-derived CDR1 and CDR2 are MNHEY and SVGAGI. CDR3 in DNA: TGTGCCAGCCTAGGCAGGGTGAGCTATGGCTACACCTTC. Protein: CASLGRVSYGYTF.

This clone was seen more than once but under ten times. The DNA for the CDR3 is TGTGCCAGCAGTGAAGCGGAACTACAGGGACAGCCCCAGCATTTT. Translation gives CASSEAELQGQPQHF. The genes are TRBV2 and TRBJ1-5; maybe TRBD1 (6 bases). The CDR3 length is 15 residues. V shed 0 bases and J shed 7 bases, with 13 bases lying between them. Germline loops: CDR1 SNHLY, CDR2 FYNNEI.

The V and J genes are TRBV10-3 and TRBJ1-1; D is uncertain. CDR3 size: 13 residues. The germline CDR1 and CDR2 sequences are ENHRY and SYGVKD. Trimming shortened V by 3 bases and J by 6 bases, and 11 bases separated the two germline ends. The CDR3 is CAISDSGLSEAFF. Here the CDR3 DNA reads TGTGCCATCAGTGACTCGGGGTTGTCTGAAGCTTTCTTT.

This clone was counted once. CDR3 sequence reads: CAWSKGTTTDTQYF. The CDR3 nucleotides are TGTGCCTGGAGTAAGGGGACTACCACAGATACGCAGTATTTT. This chain uses TRBV30 with TRBJ2-3, with TRBD2 matching 7 bases. After removal of 2 bases from V and 2 bases from J, the junction contained 4 bases not matched to a gene. The CDR3 contains 14 residues. Germline V gene lookup returns CDR1 GTSNPN and CDR2 SVGIG (reference sequence).

This clone has only one observation. CDR3 amino acids: CASSIDTDNYGYTF. Written as DNA, the CDR3 is TGTGCCAGTAGTATAGATACAGATAACTATGGCTACACCTTC. The chain is built from TRBV19 and TRBJ1-2; D is undetermined. Trimming pared 0 bases from V and 1 base from J, leaving 6 bases between. Germline values: CDR1 LNHDA, CDR2 SQIVND (reference sequence). This CDR3 has 14 residues. Supplemented by reference TRBV19 and TRBJ1-2, the full variable domain reads DGGITQSPKYLFRKEGQNVTLSCEQNLNHDAMYWYRQDPGQGLRLIYYSQIVNDFQKGDIAEGYSVSREKKESFPLTVTSAQKNPTAFYLCASSIDTDNYGYTFGSGTRLTVV.

This clone has just one count. V and J are TRBV13 and TRBJ2-4, with D tentatively TRBD1 (6 bases). This CDR3 region has 17 residues. The germline gives CDR1 PRHDT, CDR2 FYEKMQ (reference sequence). V gave up 3 bases and J gave up 8 bases, with 23 bases separating them. Here the CDR3 reads CASSLGPNLQGRDIQYF. The DNA of the CDR3 is TGTGCCAGCAGCTTGGGCCCGAATTTACAGGGTAGGGACATTCAGTACTTC.

This clone appeared a few times. The chain joins TRBV11-2 to TRBJ2-1; D possibly corresponds to TRBD1 (6 bases). The CDR3 is made up of 17 amino acids. Between the trimmed V and J ends, which lost 0 bases and 2 bases, there was a span of 14 bases. Per germline, CDR1 SGHAT and CDR2 FQNNGV. The CDR3 DNA sequence: TGTGCCAGCAGCTTAGAGCTATGGGGGCCTACCTACAATGAGCAGTTCTTC. Translation: CASSLELWGPTYNEQFF.

The chain uses TRBV7-2 and TRBJ2-7; 9 nucleotides align to TRBD2. Trimming took 6 bases from V and 4 from J; bases not matched to a gene: 16. The CDR3 is made up of 17 amino acids. The germline V gene encodes CDR1 SGHTA and CDR2 FQGNSA. The CDR3 sequence is CASRWRGGTPIGYEQYF. CDR3 DNA: TGTGCCAGCAGATGGCGGGGGGGCACCCCCATTGGGTACGAGCAGTACTTC.

This clone was seen only a few times. The chain is built from TRBV1 and TRBJ2-1; the tabulated D call, TRBD2, remains unverified against the DNA. TRBV1 is labeled a pseudogene. CDR3 length: 19 residues. In DNA form, the CDR3 reads TGCACCAGCAGTCCGGGACTAGCGGGGGCGGAAGGGCTTTACAATGAGCAGTTCTTC. This translates into CTSSPGLAGAEGLYNEQFF.

This clone was seen a handful of times. The J gene is TRBJ1-4, the V gene TRBV29-1; D perhaps matches TRBD1 (6 bases). This CDR3 is built from 15 residues. Germline V gene sequence: CDR1 SQVTM, CDR2 ANQGSEA. V was clipped by 5 bases and J by 5 bases, with 18 bases between them. CDR3 protein: CSVRPVGQGNEKLFF. CDR3 in DNA: TGCAGCGTTCGCCCTGTTGGCCAGGGGAATGAAAAACTGTTTTTT.

This clone has a single count. The chain has TRBV5-1 and TRBJ2-1; 7 bases are shared with TRBD2. Germline CDR1 reads SGHRS; CDR2 reads YFSETQ. The CDR3 covers 15 residues. V shed 0 bases, J shed 6 bases, and the junction held 6 bases outside the gene matches. CDR3 DNA: TGCGCCAGCAGCTTGGGTGCGGGAGAGGCCAATGAGCAGTTCTTC. Translation: CASSLGAGEANEQFF.

The chain has TRBV7-6 and TRBJ2-5, with 7 positions matching TRBD1. Germline V lookup: CDR1 SGHVS, CDR2 FNYEAQ. With V trimmed by 4 bases and J by 5 bases, 13 bases remained unmatched. This CDR3 comprises 16 residues. The CDR3 loop reads CASSSGTAKFRETQYF. CDR3 DNA: TGTGCCAGCAGCTCAGGGACAGCAAAGTTCCGGGAGACCCAGTACTTC.

The rearrangement links TRBV28 to TRBJ1-4, with 7 bases fitting TRBD1. Germline V gene sequence: CDR1 MDHEN, CDR2 SYDVKM. Trimming took 5 bases from V and 0 from J; bases not matched to a gene: 12. The CDR3 covers 18 residues. CDR3 bases: TGTGCCAGCAGTACGTGGGACAGTACAACTGCAACTAATGAAAAACTGTTTTTT. Its protein is CASSTWDSTTATNEKLFF.

V and J are TRBV6-6 and TRBJ1-4; no definite D call. The CDR3 consists of 14 residues. Germline V gene sequence: CDR1 MNHNY, CDR2 SVGAGI (reference sequence). V dropped 0 bases and J dropped 5 bases, with 7 bases sitting between them. CDR3 residues: CASSYSGGNEKLFF. The DNA of the CDR3 is TGTGCCAGCAGTTACTCAGGCGGGAATGAAAAACTGTTTTTT.

V gene TRBV30 combines with J gene TRBJ2-3; the match to TRBD1 covers 10 bases. Germline CDR1 and CDR2: GTSNPN and SVGIG (reference sequence). The CDR3 runs 14 residues. J lost 3 bases, V lost 3 bases, and 3 bases had no gene match. Here the CDR3 reads CAWSPGQGTDTQYF. The CDR3 DNA follows: TGTGCCTGGAGCCCGGGACAGGGGACAGATACGCAGTATTTT.

The gene calls are TRBV6-5 and TRBJ1-5; possibly TRBD1 for D (5 bases). The germline V and J ends were trimmed by 11 bases and 1 base, with 12 bases remaining between them. CDR1 MNHEY and CDR2 SVGAGI come from the germline V gene. The CDR3 runs 13 residues. The CDR3 DNA reads as TGTGCCGTGGGACGGGGGAGCAATCAGCCCCAGCATTTT. This translates into CAVGRGSNQPQHF.

This clone was counted between two and nine times. The rearrangement uses TRBV11-2 and TRBJ2-7; TRBD2 aligns across 11 bases. Germline lookup yields CDR1 SGHAT and CDR2 FQNNGV. Trimming cost V 2 bases and J 5 bases; bases outside gene matches: 5. CDR3 length equals 15 residues. CDR3 nucleotides: TGTGCCAGCAGCTTACGACTAGCGGGGACAGACGAGCAGTACTTC. It yields the protein CASSLRLAGTDEQYF.

The chain recombines TRBV3-1 (or the pseudogene TRBV3-2) with TRBJ2-7; D might be TRBD1 (5 bases). V was pared by 4 bases and J by 1 base, with 11 bases between. CDR1 is LGHDT, CDR2 YNNKEL, per germline (reference sequence). This CDR3 is built from 14 residues. The DNA of the CDR3 is TGTGCCAGCAGCCTCTTAGACAGTTCCTACGAGCAGTACTTC. It translates to CASSLLDSSYEQYF.